The clone carrying this TCR beta chain has a handful of counts. Its antigen is unidentified. The data were taken from a study of tumor and adjacent non-tumor tissue in lung cancer. Study summary: There were about 12 adenocarcinoma, a couple of squamous cell carcinoma and 1 small cell lung cancer cases. Regarding the study as a whole: Compared with tumor, normal lung showed significantly lower TCR diversity.

TCRbeta libraries were built with three rounds of nested PCR, modified from ARM-PCR. MiXCR, run by TCRdb on the multiplex PCR reads, gives a single entry per CDR3 protein. The table shows fewer than 120,000 distinct CDR3 sequences, with 84% occurring only once. The CDR3 consists of 15 residues. Trimming took off 5 bases at V and 5 bases at J, with 21 bases between the two ends. Germline CDR1 reads SQVTM; CDR2 reads ANQGSEA. This sample's RNA came from whole unsorted tissue. This TCR derives from a man between 65 and 79 years old with non-small cell lung cancer. The sequenced material came from lung tumor tissue. The chain recombines TRBV29-1 with TRBJ2-5, with D possibly called TRBD1 or TRBD2 (6 bases each). The CDR3 here is CSVHEGGQALETQYF. CDR3 DNA sequence: TGCAGCGTTCATGAAGGGGGGCAAGCTCTGGAGACCCAGTACTTC. The variable domain in full, completed from reference TRBV29-1 and TRBJ2-5, reads SAVISQKPSRDICQRGTSLTIQCQVDSQVTMMFWYRQQPGQSLTLIATANQGSEATYESGFVIDKFPISRPNLTFSTLTVSNMSPEDSSIYLCSVHEGGQALETQYFGPGTRLLVL.